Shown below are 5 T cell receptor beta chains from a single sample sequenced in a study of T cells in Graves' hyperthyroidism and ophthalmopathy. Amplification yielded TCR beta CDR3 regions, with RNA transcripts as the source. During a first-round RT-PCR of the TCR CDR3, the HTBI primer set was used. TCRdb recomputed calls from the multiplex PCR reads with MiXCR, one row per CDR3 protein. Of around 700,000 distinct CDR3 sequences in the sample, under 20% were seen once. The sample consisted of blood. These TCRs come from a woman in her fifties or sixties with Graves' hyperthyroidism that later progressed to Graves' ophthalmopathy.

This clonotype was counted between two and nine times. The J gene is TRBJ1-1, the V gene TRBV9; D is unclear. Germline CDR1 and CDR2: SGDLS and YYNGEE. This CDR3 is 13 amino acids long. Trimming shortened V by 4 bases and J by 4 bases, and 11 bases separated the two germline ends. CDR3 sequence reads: CASSPDSGTEAFF. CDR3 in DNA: TGTGCCAGCAGCCCCGACTCAGGCACTGAAGCTTTCTTT. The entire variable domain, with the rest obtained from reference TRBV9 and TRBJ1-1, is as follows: DSGVTQTPKHLITATGQRVTLRCSPRSGDLSVYWYQQSLDQGLQFLIQYYNGEERAKGNILERFSAQQFPDLHSELNLSSLELGDSALYFCASSPDSGTEAFFGQGTRLTVV.

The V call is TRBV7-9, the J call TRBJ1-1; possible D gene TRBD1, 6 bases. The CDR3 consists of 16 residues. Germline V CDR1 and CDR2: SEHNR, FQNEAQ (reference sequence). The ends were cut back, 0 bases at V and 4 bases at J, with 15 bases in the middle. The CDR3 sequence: CASSLARSGGGTEAFF. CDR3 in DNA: TGTGCCAGCAGCTTAGCGCGTTCCGGGGGCGGCACTGAAGCTTTCTTT.

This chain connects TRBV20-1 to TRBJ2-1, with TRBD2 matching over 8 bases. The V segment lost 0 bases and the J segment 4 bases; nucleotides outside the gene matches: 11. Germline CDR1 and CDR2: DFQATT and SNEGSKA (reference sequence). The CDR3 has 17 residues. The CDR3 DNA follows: TGCAGTGCTAGAGATCTCGCGGGCCAGCGGGGGTACAATGAGCAGTTCTTC. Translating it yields CSARDLAGQRGYNEQFF.

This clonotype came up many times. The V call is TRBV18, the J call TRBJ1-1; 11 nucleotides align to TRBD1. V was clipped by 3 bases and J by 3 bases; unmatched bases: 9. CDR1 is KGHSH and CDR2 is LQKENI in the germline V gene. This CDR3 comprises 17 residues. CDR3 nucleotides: TGTGCCAGCTCACCCAGGACAGGGGGCTTTATTGACACTGAAGCTTTCTTT. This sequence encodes CASSPRTGGFIDTEAFF.

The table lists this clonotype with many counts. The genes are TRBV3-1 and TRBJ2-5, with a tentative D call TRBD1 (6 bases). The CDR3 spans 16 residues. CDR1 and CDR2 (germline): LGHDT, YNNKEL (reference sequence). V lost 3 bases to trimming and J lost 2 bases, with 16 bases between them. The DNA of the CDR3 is TGTGCCAGCAGCCATCTACTCAGGGGATCTCAAGAGACCCAGTACTTC. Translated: CASSHLLRGSQETQYF.